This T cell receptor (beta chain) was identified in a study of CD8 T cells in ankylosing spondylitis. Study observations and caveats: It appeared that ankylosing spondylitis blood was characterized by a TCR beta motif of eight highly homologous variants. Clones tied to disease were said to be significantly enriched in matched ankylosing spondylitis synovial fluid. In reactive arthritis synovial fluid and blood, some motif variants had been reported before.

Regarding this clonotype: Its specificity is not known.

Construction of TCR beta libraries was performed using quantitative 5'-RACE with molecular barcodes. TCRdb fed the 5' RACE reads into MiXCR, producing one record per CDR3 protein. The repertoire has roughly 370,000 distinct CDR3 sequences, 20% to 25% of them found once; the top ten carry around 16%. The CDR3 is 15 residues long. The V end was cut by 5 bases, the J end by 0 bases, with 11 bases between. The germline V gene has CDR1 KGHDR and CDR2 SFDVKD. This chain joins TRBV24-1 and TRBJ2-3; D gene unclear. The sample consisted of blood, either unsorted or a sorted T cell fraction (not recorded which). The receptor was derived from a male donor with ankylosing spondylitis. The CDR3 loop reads CATSAGSASTDTQYF. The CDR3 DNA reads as TGTGCCACCAGTGCGGGTTCCGCTAGCACAGATACGCAGTATTTT.